The clone carrying this T cell receptor beta chain was counted a few times. Its antigen is as yet unknown. The source of the sample is a study of T-cell memory formation after mild COVID-19. Overall study context: TCR clusters were mostly donor specific. General observations from the study: The appearance of some responding clones in pre-infection memory suggested that cross-reactive memory joined.

CDR1 is SGHVS and CDR2 is FQNEAQ in the germline V gene. The CDR3 runs to 14 residues. The V end lost 2 bases, the J end lost 3 bases, and 8 bases lay between the germline ends. TCRdb re-called the 5' RACE reads through MiXCR, storing one row per CDR3 protein. The sample holds 300,000 to 350,000 distinct CDR3 sequences, 13% seen once. The chain has TRBV7-8 and TRBJ1-3; D perhaps matches TRBD1 (5 bases). The material sequenced was PBMCs or a T cell subset sorted from them (not recorded which). This clonotype originated in a man between 18 and 29 years old who had mild COVID-19 (a few samples of this study predate the infection). Cell type and time point are not known. CDR3 bases: TGTGCCAGCAGCTTAAGGGGCCATGGAAACACCATATATTTT. It translates to CASSLRGHGNTIYF. Full variable domain (remainder filled in from reference TRBV7-8 and TRBJ1-3): GAGVSQSPRYKVAKRGQDVALRCDPISGHVSLFWYQQALGQGPEFLTYFQNEAQLDKSGLPSDRFFAERPEGSVSTLKIQRTQQEDSAVYLCASSLRGHGNTIYFGEGSWLTVV.